This T cell receptor beta chain is drawn from a study of immune evolution from preneoplasia to lung adenocarcinoma. Study-level points and caveats: From normal lung to invasive adenocarcinoma, top clone frequencies appeared to decrease.

Sequenced by immunoSEQ multiplex PCR; TCRdb stores in-frame clones only, minus some. The sample records about 6,300 clones, approximately 79% being singletons. Germline values: CDR1 MNHNS, CDR2 SASEGT. The junction had 16 bases not matched to a gene; V was cut back by 3 bases and J by 6 bases. The CDR3 is 18 amino acids. Two lung cancer pathologists independently confirmed each histologic diagnosis. This clone appeared a few times. Its cognate antigen is unknown. The receptor was derived from a person aged 55-80 years with lung adenocarcinoma. Input material: FFPE minimally invasive lung adenocarcinoma tissue. The rearrangement uses TRBV6-1 and TRBJ1-5, with 8 nucleotides matching TRBD1. Here the CDR3 DNA reads TGTGCCAGCAGTGATTCCACTAATCAGGGGGCGTCGGGTCAGCCCCAGCATTTT. Translating it yields CASSDSTNQGASGQPQHF.